The clone carrying this TCR beta chain was picked up one time. The sample is drawn from a study of blood T cell repertoires in COVID-19. Profiling relied on immunoSEQ multiplex PCR, and the TCRdb table lists in-frame clones only, not all of them. Of roughly 500,000 clones detected, approximately 87% appear once; the ten largest clones hold 1.8%. Germline CDR1 LNHDA, CDR2 SQIVND (reference sequence). Germline trimming cut 1 base from V and 5 bases from J; bases unmatched to any gene: 4. This CDR3 spans 14 amino acids. Living in roughly 25 US areas, the participants were between 18 and 89 years of age. The receptor comes from a woman in her thirties or forties who had recovered from COVID-19. The V gene is TRBV19, the J gene TRBJ2-5; 7 nucleotides agree with TRBD2. Sequenced: PBMCs or T cells enriched from blood (not recorded which). The CDR3 spells CASSIGAGVETQYF. CDR3 sequence (DNA): TGTGCCAGTAGTATAGGGGCGGGAGTTGAGACCCAGTACTTC.